Below, 18 T cell receptor beta chains from the same sample are listed, as sequenced in a study of technical replicates of blood from a handful of donors. Repertoires were generated with immunoSEQ multiplex PCR, while TCRdb's copy carries only in-frame clones and drops some. The sample lists 14,000 or so clones; 75% to 90% were seen once. The sample taken for sequencing was PBMCs. Every receptor here comes from a human donor in good health.

The chain employs TRBV5-8 and TRBJ2-1, with D maybe TRBD2 (7 bases). The CDR3 is made up of 12 amino acids. The V gene's germline CDR1 is SGHTS and CDR2 YDEGEE. V lost 4 bases, J lost 9 bases, and 11 bases lay in between. CDR3: CASSIGGGEQFF. Written as DNA, the CDR3 is TGTGCCAGCAGCATAGGGGGGGGTGAGCAGTTCTTC.

J is TRBJ2-2 and V is TRBV7-8; 7 bases map to TRBD2. The junction had 9 bases not matched to a gene; V was cut back by 5 bases and J by 6 bases. Germline CDR1 and CDR2: SGHVS and FQNEAQ. The CDR3 contains 15 residues. In DNA, the CDR3 is TGTGCCAGCAGCCCCTTCGAGGGAGGGCCCGGGGAGCTGTTTTTT. The encoded protein is CASSPFEGGPGELFF.

There are a few counts of this clone. CDR3 DNA: TGCGCCAGCAGCCAAACGGGGGGCTACGAGCAGTACTTC. This encodes CASSQTGGYEQYF. The V and J genes are TRBV10-1 and TRBJ2-7; 7 nucleotides line up with TRBD2. The V gene's germline CDR1 is WNHNN and CDR2 SYGVQD (reference sequence). Trimming took 6 bases from V and 3 from J; bases not matched to a gene: 5. The CDR3 runs 13 residues.

J is TRBJ2-5 and V is TRBV11-2, with 12 nucleotides matching TRBD2. Looked up from germline, CDR1 is SGHAT and CDR2 is FQNNGV. V was clipped by 4 bases and J by 4 bases; unmatched bases: 4. The CDR3 spans 15 residues. Here the CDR3 DNA reads TGTGCCAGCAGCTCTCCGACTAGCGGGGGAGAGACCCAGTACTTC. Its protein product is CASSSPTSGGETQYF.

CDR3 coding DNA: TGTGCCAGCGGACATAGCGGGGGGCTCGGCGAGCAGTACTTC. It encodes CASGHSGGLGEQYF. This chain uses TRBV6-5 with TRBJ2-7, with 10 bases fitting TRBD2. Germline V gene data show CDR1 as MNHEY and CDR2 as SVGAGI. The CDR3 totals 14 residues. V trimming: 8 bases; J trimming: 6 bases; junction bases outside the gene matches: 10.

The V call is TRBV10-3, the J call TRBJ2-1; D uncertain. The CDR3 is 12 amino acids. In germline, CDR1 is ENHRY, CDR2 SYGVKD. V gave up 5 bases and J gave up 8 bases, with 10 bases separating them. The CDR3 bases are TGTGCCATCAGTCCCCTAGGCCATGAGCAGTTCTTC. Protein sequence: CAISPLGHEQFF.

The J gene is TRBJ2-1, the V gene TRBV6-6; no definite D call. The germline V gene has CDR1 MNHNY and CDR2 SVGAGI (reference sequence). This CDR3 spans 15 amino acids. Trimming took 5 bases from V and 8 from J, leaving 19 bases between them. The CDR3 spells CASSTVARLRDEQFF. The CDR3 DNA reads TGTGCCAGCAGTACCGTCGCCAGGTTAAGAGATGAGCAGTTCTTC.

A few counts support this clone. The gene calls are TRBV27 and TRBJ1-5; 9 nucleotides match TRBD1. The CDR3 length is 14 residues. The junction had 4 bases not matched to a gene; V was cut back by 6 bases and J by 4 bases. Germline V gives CDR1 MNHEY, CDR2 SMNVEV (reference sequence). CDR3 amino acids: CASSHRGLNQPQHF. CDR3 DNA: TGTGCCAGCAGCCACAGGGGGCTTAATCAGCCCCAGCATTTT.

This rearrangement joins TRBV5-1 to TRBJ2-1, with 9 bases aligning to TRBD2. The CDR3 is 17 residues long. With 4 bases clipped from V and 5 bases from J, the junction kept 13 bases outside the gene matches. Germline CDR1 SGHRS, CDR2 YFSETQ. For the CDR3, the DNA is TGCGCCAGCAGCCTCCTGCCATTTCTAGCGGGGAACAATGAGCAGTTCTTC. Protein: CASSLLPFLAGNNEQFF.

DNA of the CDR3: TGTGCCAGCAGTGAGTGGGGGGCTGGGGCCAACGTCCTGACTTTC. Translating gives CASSEWGAGANVLTF. The V call is TRBV2, the J call TRBJ2-6; a weak D match, TRBD2 (6 bases). Per germline, CDR1 SNHLY and CDR2 FYNNEI. This CDR3 comprises 15 residues. Trimming cost V 3 bases and J 2 bases, with 8 bases left between them.

This chain joins TRBV11-2 and TRBJ2-7, with 7 bases aligning to TRBD2. This CDR3 spans 14 amino acids. After removal of 4 bases from V and 3 bases from J, the junction contained 6 bases not matched to a gene. Germline CDR1 reads SGHAT; CDR2 reads FQNNGV. The CDR3, as DNA: TGTGCCAGCAGCTCGCCAGCGGGGAACTACGAGCAGTACTTC. This codes for CASSSPAGNYEQYF.

V is TRBV19 and J is TRBJ2-2, with 8 bases that match TRBD2. CDR1 is LNHDA and CDR2 is SQIVND in the germline V gene (reference sequence). This CDR3 is built from 15 residues. Trimming took 5 bases from V and 3 from J; bases not matched to a gene: 5. DNA of the CDR3: TGTGCCAGTAGTTTGACTAGCGCGTACACCGGGGAGCTGTTTTTT. As protein: CASSLTSAYTGELFF. Full variable domain (rest looked up from reference TRBV19 and TRBJ2-2): DGGITQSPKYLFRKEGQNVTLSCEQNLNHDAMYWYRQDPGQGLRLIYYSQIVNDFQKGDIAEGYSVSREKKESFPLTVTSAQKNPTAFYLCASSLTSAYTGELFFGEGSRLTVL.

The chain employs TRBV7-9 and TRBJ2-7, with D perhaps matching TRBD2 (6 bases). Germline CDR1 is SEHNR and CDR2 is FQNEAQ (reference sequence). V shed 0 bases and J shed 0 bases, with 12 bases lying between them. This CDR3 spans 16 amino acids. The CDR3 protein is CASSLALEGSSYEQYF. The CDR3 coding sequence is TGTGCCAGCAGCTTAGCGCTGGAGGGAAGCTCCTACGAGCAGTACTTC.

This clone has a handful of counts. This rearrangement joins TRBV14 to TRBJ1-1; D uncertain. Trimming pared 2 bases from V and 10 bases from J, leaving 11 bases between. Germline V gene sequence: CDR1 SGHDN, CDR2 FVKESK. CDR3 length: 12 amino acids. The CDR3 sequence: CASSQQAYGAFF. The CDR3 nucleotides are TGTGCCAGCAGCCAACAGGCTTACGGAGCTTTCTTT.

The chain employs TRBV19 and TRBJ1-5, with 10 positions matching TRBD1. V was pared by 2 bases and J by 5 bases, with 3 bases of the junction left unmatched. Germline lookup yields CDR1 LNHDA and CDR2 SQIVND (reference sequence). The CDR3 spans 15 residues. The CDR3 loop is CASSITGTGDQPQHF. CDR3 bases: TGTGCCAGTAGTATAACCGGGACAGGGGATCAGCCCCAGCATTTT.

The sample holds one count of this clone. V is TRBV5-6 and J is TRBJ2-1, with TRBD2 matching 10 bases. Trimming cost V 3 bases and J 4 bases; bases outside gene matches: 10. The CDR3 is made up of 17 amino acids. Per germline, CDR1 SGHDT and CDR2 YYEEEE. CDR3 sequence reads: CASSYSSGLAEYNEQFF. DNA of the CDR3: TGTGCCAGCAGCTACAGCTCCGGACTAGCGGAATACAATGAGCAGTTCTTC.

This chain links TRBV13 with TRBJ2-7; 7 bases align to TRBD1. From germline, CDR1 is PRHDT and CDR2 FYEKMQ (reference sequence). Trimming removed 2 bases from V and 3 bases from J; junction bases left unmatched: 7. The CDR3 length is 15 residues. CDR3 loop: CASSLNGDSIYEQYF. The CDR3 DNA follows: TGTGCCAGCAGCTTAAACGGGGACAGTATCTACGAGCAGTACTTC.

CDR3 protein: CASSVSGTGLNYGYTF. CDR3 bases: TGTGCCAGTAGTGTGTCCGGGACAGGGTTAAACTATGGCTACACCTTC. The chain links TRBV19 to TRBJ1-2; 9 bases map to TRBD1. Per germline, CDR1 LNHDA and CDR2 SQIVND (reference sequence). The CDR3 runs 16 residues. Unmatched junction bases numbered 9, after V lost 5 bases and J lost 2 bases.